This T cell receptor beta chain was observed in a study of Graves' ophthalmopathy and Graves' hyperthyroidism. This clonotype was detected ten times or more. The antigen remains unidentified. Amplification targeted the TCR beta CDR3 regions, with RNA transcripts as the source material. First-round RT-PCR with HTBI primers preceded a second-round multiplex PCR. TCRdb reanalysed the multiplex PCR reads using MiXCR and keeps one entry per CDR3 protein. This table has 600,000 to 950,000 distinct CDR3 sequences, 40% appearing once. Every ophthalmopathy donor presented moderate-to-severe activity, CAS ≥3, NOSPECS ≥4 and duration under 3 months. Study results and limitations: Blood contained most expanded thyroid clonotypes exceeding 0.001 frequency.

This CDR3 has 12 residues. Per germline, CDR1 SNHLY and CDR2 FYNNEI. Trimming left V 3 bases short and J 5 bases short, with 5 bases between. Sequencing input: peripheral blood. This clonotype was sampled from an adult man with Graves' ophthalmopathy. V gene TRBV2 combines with J gene TRBJ1-5; D unresolved. The CDR3 sequence: CASSDTDQPQHF. The CDR3 bases are TGTGCCAGCAGTGACACAGATCAGCCCCAGCATTTT. Full variable domain (remainder filled in from reference TRBV2 and TRBJ1-5): EPEVTQTPSHQVTQMGQEVILRCVPISNHLYFYWYRQILGQKVEFLVSFYNNEISEKSEIFDDQFSVERPDGSNFTLKIRSTKLEDSAMYFCASSDTDQPQHFGDGTRLSIL.